A single sample is the source of the 10 T cell receptor beta chains below, sequenced in a study of CD8 T cells in ankylosing spondylitis. General study points: Fewer than ten highly homologous variants made up a TCR beta motif that seemed to typify ankylosing spondylitis blood.

Their cognate antigens are unknown. TCRdb re-derived calls from the 5' RACE reads in MiXCR, one entry per CDR3 protein. The repertoire holds fewer than 500,000 distinct CDR3 sequences, 25% to 30% seen once, with 0.85% to 1% in the top ten. Sequencing was carried out using blood, either unsorted or a sorted T cell fraction (not recorded which). The receptor source for this set is a male donor with ankylosing spondylitis.

This clonotype was seen more than once but under ten times. The V and J genes are TRBV11-3 and TRBJ2-3, with D hard to call. The CDR3 length is 11 residues. CDR1 is SGHNT and CDR2 is YENEEA in the germline V gene. The V end was cut by 8 bases, the J end by 4 bases, with 7 bases between. DNA of the CDR3: TGTGCCAGCGCCTTGTCAGATACGCAGTATTTT. Its translation is CASALSDTQYF.

This clonotype was detected only a few times. The V call is TRBV4-1, the J call TRBJ1-6, with D possibly matching TRBD1 (6 bases). This CDR3 has 15 amino acids. Germline V gives CDR1 MGHRA, CDR2 YSYEKL. The V gene lost 0 bases and the J gene lost 5 bases, with 8 bases spanning the gap. DNA of the CDR3: TGCGCCAGCAGCCAAGATCGGACAGATAATTCACCCCTCCACTTT. It translates to CASSQDRTDNSPLHF.

The chain combines TRBV12-5 with TRBJ1-1; the match to TRBD1 covers 7 bases. Germline loops: CDR1 LGHNT, CDR2 FRNRAP. The CDR3 contains 15 residues. V was clipped by 5 bases and J by 4 bases; unmatched bases: 10. CDR3 protein: CASGAWDRGSTEAFF. CDR3 bases: TGTGCTAGTGGTGCGTGGGACAGAGGATCCACTGAAGCTTTCTTT.

This clonotype was seen at least ten times. The chain recombines TRBV5-1 with TRBJ2-7, with 11 bases aligning to TRBD2. CDR3 length: 16 amino acids. The ends lost 4 bases at V and 2 bases at J; junction bases unmatched: 8. Looked up from germline, CDR1 is SGHRS and CDR2 is YFSETQ. The CDR3 nucleotides read TGCGCCAGCAGCCCCGGGACTAGCGGCTACACCTACGAGCAGTACTTC. Protein: CASSPGTSGYTYEQYF. The variable domain in full, completed from reference TRBV5-1 and TRBJ2-7, reads KAGVTQTPRYLIKTRGQQVTLSCSPISGHRSVSWYQQTPGQGLQFLFEYFSETQRNKGNFPGRFSGRQFSNSRSEMNVSTLELGDSALYLCASSPGTSGYTYEQYFGPGTRLTVT.

This clonotype appeared a few times. The rearrangement uses TRBV5-6 and TRBJ2-1; D is possibly TRBD2 (5 bases). Trimming pared 2 bases from V and 3 bases from J, leaving 12 bases between. CDR3 length: 15 residues. Germline V gene data show CDR1 as SGHDT and CDR2 as YYEEEE. The CDR3 bases are TGTGCCAGCAGCTTAACAGCGGCCGACTACAATGAGCAGTTCTTC. It encodes CASSLTAADYNEQFF.

This clonotype was picked up a small number of times. The rearrangement links TRBV7-2 to TRBJ1-5; unclear D gene. V dropped 2 bases and J dropped 0 bases, with 5 bases sitting between them. Germline values: CDR1 SGHTA, CDR2 FQGNSA. CDR3 size: 14 residues. The CDR3 here is CASSLKLSNQPQHF. The CDR3 DNA is TGTGCCAGCAGCTTAAAACTTAGCAATCAGCCCCAGCATTTT.

This clonotype was seen a few times. This chain connects TRBV4-1 to TRBJ2-1, with D unclear. This CDR3 is 13 amino acids long. Trimming removed 3 bases from V and 8 bases from J, with 11 bases in between. Germline V lookup: CDR1 MGHRA, CDR2 YSYEKL. The CDR3 coding sequence is TGCGCCAGCAGCCAGATTGCGAGAGATGAGCAGTTCTTC. This gives the protein CASSQIARDEQFF.

V and J are TRBV7-2 and TRBJ1-2; 8 nucleotides match TRBD1. This CDR3 has 15 residues. The J segment lost 1 base and the V segment lost 5 bases, leaving 6 bases of the junction unmatched. Germline CDR1 is SGHTA and CDR2 is FQGNSA. The CDR3 is CASSPGTGHNYGYTF. The CDR3 DNA sequence: TGTGCCAGCAGCCCCGGGACAGGACATAACTATGGCTACACCTTC.

The chain uses TRBV12-3 or TRBV12-4 and TRBJ1-1, with a weak D call TRBD1 (5 bases). The CDR3 has 12 residues. V was shortened by 6 bases and J by 2 bases, with 7 bases between the two germline ends. Here the CDR3 DNA reads TGTGCCAGCAGCCGGGACAACACTGAAGCTTTCTTT. Protein sequence: CASSRDNTEAFF.

A few counts support this clonotype. CDR3 region: CATSRTDSNQPQHF. The CDR3 region has the DNA TGTGCCACCAGCCGGACGGATAGCAATCAGCCCCAGCATTTT. The chain is built from TRBV15 and TRBJ1-5; D gene ambiguous. This CDR3 comprises 14 residues. Looked up from germline, CDR1 is LNHNV and CDR2 is YYDKDF (reference sequence). The V end lost 5 bases, the J end lost 0 bases, and 8 bases lay between the germline ends.